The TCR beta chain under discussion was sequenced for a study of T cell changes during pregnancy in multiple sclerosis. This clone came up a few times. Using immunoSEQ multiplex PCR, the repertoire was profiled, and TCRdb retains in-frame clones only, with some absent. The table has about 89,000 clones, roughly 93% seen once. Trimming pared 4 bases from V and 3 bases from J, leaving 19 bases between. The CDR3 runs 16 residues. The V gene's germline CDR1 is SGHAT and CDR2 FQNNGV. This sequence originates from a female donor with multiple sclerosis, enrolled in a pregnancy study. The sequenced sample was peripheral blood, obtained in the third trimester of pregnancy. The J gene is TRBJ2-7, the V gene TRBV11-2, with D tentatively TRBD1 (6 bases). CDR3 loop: CASSSHRDMRFYEQYF. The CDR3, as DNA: TGTGCCAGCAGCTCACACCGGGACATGCGTTTCTACGAGCAGTACTTC.